The rows below give T cell receptor beta chains drawn from one sample of a study of shared clonotypes between healthy human individuals. The method was immunoSEQ multiplex PCR; TCRdb's version includes in-frame clones alone and lacks a portion of them. The repertoire consists of about 450,000 clones, with about four fifths occurring once and the leading ten covering less than 15%. Sequenced: PBMCs. Every receptor here comes from a woman aged 40-49 years in good health. Some clones in this sample may be carry-over from other donors' samples. Both conserved end residues are part of each CDR3. The D gene is left open where the match is weak. For some rows the clone size is stated as once, few or many, or as a class when expanded; others skip it.

d_gene | j_gene | abundance | v_gene | CDR3aa
. | TRBJ1-1 | once | TRBV27 | CASSLGFGGEAFF
. | TRBJ1-1 | . | TRBV18 | CASLERVNTEAFF
. | TRBJ2-2 | . | TRBV6-5 | CASSSAGSGTGELFF
. | TRBJ2-7 | . | TRBV7-8 | CASSLGRTYEQYF
. | TRBJ1-2 | . | TRBV19 | CASSIFDSGAGGYTF
TRBD2 | TRBJ2-3 | . | TRBV4-1 | CASSRGRGGRNTDTQYF
. | TRBJ2-1 | few | TRBV28 | CASITSFNEQFF
TRBD1 | TRBJ2-5 | . | TRBV7-6 | CASSYETGGRETQYF
. | TRBJ2-7 | once | TRBV27 | CASSLSESYEQYF
TRBD2 | TRBJ2-7 | once | TRBV6-7 | CASSYVESRRGSPYEQYF
. | TRBJ2-1 | . | TRBV19 | CASSYAGIRDEQFF
TRBD2 | TRBJ2-3 | . | TRBV19 | CASSISTSVTDTQYF
TRBD2 | TRBJ2-3 | . | TRBV2 | CASSEERTSSSTDTQYF
TRBD2 | . | few | TRBV5-1 | CASAPGGRAYEQYF
TRBD2 | TRBJ2-4 | . | TRBV7-2 | CASSLLAASLGNIQYF
TRBD2 | TRBJ2-5 | . | TRBV5-4 | CASSPVAGGPPETQYF
. | TRBJ2-7 | . | TRBV30 | CAWRRGGAHEQYF
. | TRBJ2-7 | few | TRBV7-9 | CASSLELSSYEQYF
. | TRBJ2-3 | . | TRBV5-1 | CASSLTDNTDTQYF
. | TRBJ2-3 | . | TRBV28 | CASSLRVTDTQYF
. | TRBJ1-3 | . | TRBV6-7 | CASSTGSGNTIYF
. | TRBJ2-1 | . | TRBV7-9 | CASSPDIYSYNEQFF
. | TRBJ1-2 | . | TRBV9 | CASSRRVESYGYTF
. | . | . | TRBV7-9 | CASSPPTGRHGEQYF
. | TRBJ1-5 | . | TRBV30 | CAWNRGSSNQPQHF
TRBD1 | TRBJ2-5 | . | TRBV25-1 | CASRGTGKTAQYF
TRBD1 | TRBJ2-7 | . | TRBV30 | CAWSAGRGSYEQYF
TRBD2 | TRBJ2-1 | many | TRBV6-1 | CASRGTSGSHEQFF
TRBD2 | TRBJ2-3 | . | TRBV9 | CASSVSGTNTDTQYF
TRBD1 | TRBJ1-4 | . | TRBV5-1 | CASSSGQGANNEKLFF
TRBD1 | TRBJ2-5 | many | TRBV5-1 | CASSPGEGGWETQYF
. | TRBJ2-7 | . | TRBV10-2 | CASSEGSSVLLYEQYF
TRBD1 | TRBJ1-4 | . | TRBV28 | CASSDTGGGEKLFF
. | TRBJ2-3 | . | TRBV6-5 | CASSYSKQFDTDTQYF
. | TRBJ1-2 | . | TRBV7-9 | CASSFDSLNYGYTF
. | TRBJ1-2 | . | TRBV19 | CASSIGHGYTF
TRBD1 | TRBJ2-7 | . | TRBV7-6 | CASSLGAGTGGEQYF
. | TRBJ1-1 | once | TRBV28 | CASSFGTKATEAFF
. | TRBJ2-5 | . | TRBV7-3 | CASSLSKQETQYF
TRBD1 | TRBJ2-7 | once | TRBV5-1 | CASSLGAGTGINEQYF
. | TRBJ2-7 | once | TRBV19 | CASSISGDSYEQYF
. | TRBJ1-2 | . | TRBV2 | CASSPDPGYGYTF
. | TRBJ1-1 | . | TRBV18 | CASSRGPGNTEAFF
TRBD1 | TRBJ2-7 | . | TRBV7-2 | CASSTRQGYEQYF
TRBD2 | TRBJ2-1 | . | TRBV6-1 | CASSDLGGGNYNEQFF
. | TRBJ2-3 | . | TRBV28 | CASSSSLDYTDTQYF
TRBD2 | TRBJ2-7 | many | TRBV4-2 | CASNTGGESSEQYF
. | TRBJ2-7 | . | TRBV27 | CAAGRGFAYEQYF
. | TRBJ2-7 | . | TRBV6-1 | CASSDPGDSYEQYF
. | TRBJ2-6 | . | TRBV5-1 | CASSDDSGANVLTF
. | TRBJ2-5 | . | TRBV10-1 | CASSAGLQETQYF
. | TRBJ2-7 | once | TRBV5-4 | CASSSGQDQTGLYEQYF
. | TRBJ1-4 | . | TRBV11-2 | CASSQEARGGEKLFF
TRBD2 | TRBJ2-3 | . | TRBV27 | CASSLSGTSSFYTDTQYF
. | TRBJ2-7 | . | TRBV28 | CASNGVYYEQYF
. | TRBJ1-1 | . | TRBV6-5 | CASSPGKRTEAFF
TRBD2 | TRBJ2-3 | . | TRBV9 | CASSVLGLAGTDTQYF
. | TRBJ2-5 | . | TRBV30 | CAWTSGGTQYF
. | TRBJ2-2 | . | TRBV4-1 | CASSQDKLRLAKSDGELFF
. | TRBJ2-5 | . | TRBV7-2 | CASSPSLGQETQYF